This T cell receptor beta chain derives from a study of vaccination effects on CD4 cells after COVID-19 (dated by TCRdb to 2021 to 2024). Regarding the complete study: Post-vaccine samples across the study were collected a median of 72 days after the second dose, with a range of 14 to 241. SARS-CoV-2 spike-specific CD4+ TCR repertoires were compared before and after mRNA vaccination in COVID-19 convalescent patients and in infection-naive vaccine recipients. A total of over nine COVID-19 convalescent patients and several SARS-CoV-2-naive healthy vaccine recipients were included in the full study. The Oncomine TCR Beta short-read assay on an Illumina iSeq 100 was used to sequence cultures from other donors in the study. Findings and caveats that apply to the study as a whole: Only a small number of convalescent patients were included, and no early post-infection timepoints were available, which limited the study. Marked clonal contraction was observed in both infection-induced and vaccine-induced clones at late post-vaccination timepoints, consistent with waning T cell responses. In healthy vaccine recipients, vaccine-induced clones were almost all SARS-CoV-2 mono-reactive, with only 1 of 255 cross-reactive with common cold coronaviruses.

Libraries were built with the immunoSEQ multiplex PCR assay. DNA from the CD4+ T cells that had been cultured and isolated underwent TCR beta CDR3 sequencing. Per the original workflow: The analysis removed non-productive TCR sequences, trimmed reads to the CDR3 region, and retained only CDR3s that were 7 or more amino acids long. Antigen-specific clonotypes were identified using the MANAFEST web app by comparison of expansion in peptide wells against reference cultures. To count as positive, a clone had to show expansion at FDR<0.05 compared with the reference and with all other wells, an odds ratio above 5, and a frequency above 0.1% in two replicate wells. Clonotypes significantly expanded in SARS-CoV-2 spike wells and in at least one common cold coronavirus spike condition were defined as cross-reactive. Levenshtein distance calculated with the stringdist R package was used to assess CDR3 similarity, and unrooted trees were constructed with ape in R 3.6.1. The table comes from immuneACCESS by way of TCRdb, which keeps in-frame sequences with V and J called. Part of the clones is missing from these tables; in studies checked, under half for an unresolved V gene and the rest for unknown reasons. The V and J calls and clone size are taken from that table; D and trimming were inferred from the DNA. Here the sample has tens of thousands of clones; approximately 76% occur a single time. The ten largest clones add up to around 8.4% of the sample.

Regarding this clone: Which antigen it targets is not known. Base quality data are lacking; no much larger clone is found one base away.

In the ViraFEST assay, PBMC were stimulated with viral peptide pools, and antigen-specific CD4+ T cell clonotypes were then identified by expansion using TCR sequencing. After approximately eleven days of culture, CD4+ T cells were isolated with the EasySep CD4+ T cell isolation kit. Participants received two doses of either the BNT162b2 or the mRNA-1273 mRNA SARS-CoV-2 vaccine. Healthy vaccine recipients had no prior SARS-CoV-2 infection, confirmed by negative nucleocapsid antibodies before and after vaccination. Each well held 1.5 million to 2.5 million PBMC cultured in IMDM containing around 5% human AB serum, about 10 IU/ml IL-2 and gentamicin, along with about 10 ug/ml peptides. Half of the culture medium was replaced with fresh IL-2-containing medium on days 3 and 7. Each peptide stimulation condition was cultured in triplicate wells unless otherwise noted. PBMC were separated from whole blood using Ficoll-Paque Plus gradient centrifugation and were then either cryopreserved at -140C or used fresh. Overlapping peptide pools spanned the spike proteins of SARS-CoV-2 and the common cold coronaviruses HCoV-NL63, HCoV-OC43 and HCoV-229E. The QIAamp micro DNA kit was used to extract genomic DNA from the cultured CD4+ T cells.

Counted from cysteine to phenylalanine, this CDR3 has 12 amino acids. The sequence is cut down to CDR3 DNA, 36 bases in frame from base 1. Reading the germline V gene gives CDR1 SNHLY and CDR2 FYNNEI. V lost 4 bases and J lost 3 bases; the stretch between them is 3 bases long. Recombination linked TRBV2 to TRBJ2-2; no D gene can be assigned with confidence. The material sequenced was CD4+ T cells from PBMCs cultured with HCoV-229E spike peptides, taken after COVID-19 vaccination. According to the study, the label for this sample's cell subset or site signals: HCoV-229E spike overlapping peptide pool stimulation. The receptor's source is a human donor who received a COVID-19 vaccine. This receptor carries the CDR3 CASSADTGELFF. DNA sequence: TGTGCCAGCAGTGCGGACACCGGGGAGCTGTTTTTT. This CDR3, with the reference TRBV2 and TRBJ2-2 proteins standing in past its ends, gives the full variable domain EPEVTQTPSHQVTQMGQEVILRCVPISNHLYFYWYRQILGQKVEFLVSFYNNEISEKSEIFDDQFSVERPDGSNFTLKIRSTKLEDSAMYFCASSADTGELFFGEGSRLTVL.